This TCR beta chain was sequenced for a study of human T cells and chemical hapten exposure. Study-level findings and limits: Given that the donors had alopecia, their immune response may differ from that seen in healthy people. With regard to DPC sensitization, TCRs above 1 in 1000 frequency did not change.

V gave up 0 bases and J gave up 5 bases, with 14 bases separating them. The V gene's germline CDR1 is SGDLS and CDR2 YYNGEE. This CDR3 is 15 amino acids long. MiXCR was run by TCRdb on the RACE reads, yielding one entry per CDR3 protein. The sample contains over 150,000 distinct CDR3 sequences, about 30% of which appear only once. Time point meaning: patch test 3, about 24 weeks after DPC sensitization. Treatment specified: therapeutic diphenylcyclopropenone sensitization with weekly scalp DPC. Whole blood that had not been fractionated was the source of extracted total RNA. With respect to this clonotype: Antigen specificity is unknown.

The chain joins TRBV9 to TRBJ1-2; D is unresolved. The sequence came from a young woman with alopecia areata. Some clones in this sample may be carry-over from other donors' samples. The source was whole blood, collected in connection with sensitization to the hapten diphenylcyclopropenone (DPC). This CDR3 is CASSVEDGRPYGYTF. The DNA for the CDR3 is TGTGCCAGCAGCGTAGAGGATGGCCGCCCTTATGGCTACACCTTC.